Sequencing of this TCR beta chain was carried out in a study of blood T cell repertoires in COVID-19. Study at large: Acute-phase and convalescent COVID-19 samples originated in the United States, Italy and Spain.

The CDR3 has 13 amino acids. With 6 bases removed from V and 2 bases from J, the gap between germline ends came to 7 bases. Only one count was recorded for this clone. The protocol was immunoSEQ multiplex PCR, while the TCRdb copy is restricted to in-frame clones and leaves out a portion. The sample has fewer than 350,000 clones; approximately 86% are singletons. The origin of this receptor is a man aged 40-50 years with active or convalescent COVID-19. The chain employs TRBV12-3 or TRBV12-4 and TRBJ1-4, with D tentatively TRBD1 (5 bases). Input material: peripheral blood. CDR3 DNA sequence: TGTGCCAGCAGGCCAGGGACTAATGAAAAACTGTTTTTT. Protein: CASRPGTNEKLFF.